These T cell receptor beta chains were read from a single sample in a study of T cells in tuberculosis. The repertoire was sequenced with immunoSEQ multiplex PCR; TCRdb's copy has only in-frame clones and lacks some. The repertoire includes fewer than 40,000 clones, approximately 90% of them detected once, and 2% to 2.5% sits in the top ten. The sample in question was PBMCs, obtained at tuberculosis diagnosis. These receptor sequences come from an adult with tuberculosis. The CDR3 runs from the conserved cysteine through the conserved F or W. The D gene is left open where the match is weak. Where a row states a size, it is once, few, many or the class of an expanded clone; other rows omit it.

NA TRBJ2-2 TRBV28 NA TGTGCCAGCAATACTCGGGAGCTCGGAACAGGGGAGCTGTTTTTT CASNTRELGTGELFF
NA TRBJ1-1 TRBV11-2 NA TGTGCCAGCACCTTACGGGACGGAGGGACTGAAGCTTTCTTT CASTLRDGGTEAFF
TRBD2 TRBJ2-4 TRBV6-5 NA TGTGCCAGCAGTTCCGGGACTAGCTTCAAAAACATTCAGTACTTC CASSSGTSFKNIQYF
NA TRBJ2-3 TRBV19 NA TGTGCCAGTAGTATTCGGGTACGGGATACGCAGTATTTT CASSIRVRDTQYF
TRBD1 TRBJ1-4 TRBV4-1 NA TGCGCCAGCAGCCAGCAACCGGGACAGGGTAAGGAAAAACTGTTTTTT CASSQQPGQGKEKLFF
NA TRBJ1-2 TRBV30 NA TGTGCCTGGAGCTTGATACAGGCAAACTATGGCTACACCTTC CAWSLIQANYGYTF
NA TRBJ1-2 TRBV9 NA TGTGCCAGCAGGGGATCCCGCAGGGGTAGAGACTATGGCTACACCTTC CASRGSRRGRDYGYTF
TRBD2 TRBJ2-1 TRBV7-9 NA TGTGCCAGCAGCTCATCTCTAGCGGGACCTTTCATATACAATGAGCAGTTCTTC CASSSSLAGPFIYNEQFF
NA TRBJ1-6 TRBV6-1 NA TGTGCCAGCAGTGTGTACAGGGAAGGCTCACCCCTCCACTTT CASSVYREGSPLHF
NA TRBJ1-1 TRBV30 NA TGTGCCTCGGGACATGGAACTGAAGCTTTCTTT CASGHGTEAFF
TRBD2 TRBJ2-3 TRBV5-6 NA TGTGCCAGCAGCCCGGGGACTAGCGCATGGGGGACAGATACGCAGTATTTT CASSPGTSAWGTDTQYF
TRBD1 TRBJ1-2 TRBV6-5 NA TGTGCCAGCAGTTACTCGGCAGGGGGCTATGGCTACACCTTC CASSYSAGGYGYTF
NA TRBJ1-2 TRBV27 NA TGTGCCAGCAGGGCCCCGACAGAGTACTATGGCTACACCTTC CASRAPTEYYGYTF
TRBD1 TRBJ1-5 TRBV4-1 NA TGCGCCAGCAGGCGCGAGGGGTCTGGACAGGTCGAATATAGCAATCAGCCCCAGCATTTT CASRREGSGQVEYSNQPQHF
NA TRBJ1-1 TRBV6-1 NA TGTGCCAGCAGTGCTCAACACTGGGGATCGGGGACTGAAGCTTTCTTT CASSAQHWGSGTEAFF
TRBD1 TRBJ1-6 TRBV6-1 few TGTGCCAGCAGTGACAGGGGGCTCGGGTATAATTCACCCCTCCACTTT CASSDRGLGYNSPLHF
TRBD1 TRBJ1-2 TRBV12-5 once TGTGCTAGTGGTTTGGATGAAGGGGGCTTTAACTATGGCTACACCTTC CASGLDEGGFNYGYTF
NA TRBJ2-7 TRBV2 NA TGTGCCAGCGTTAGCCCTGGCGGGATATCCTACGAGCAGTACTTC CASVSPGGISYEQYF
NA TRBJ2-3 TRBV9 NA TGTGCCAGCACCATGGGGGGAGCTAGCACAGATACGCAGTATTTT CASTMGGASTDTQYF
TRBD2 TRBJ2-3 TRBV4-3 NA TGCGCCAGCAGCCAAGACGGAGCGGGGGGGACAGATACGCAGTATTTT CASSQDGAGGTDTQYF
TRBD2 TRBJ2-7 TRBV9 NA TGTGCCAGCAGCGTAGACGGTAGCGGGGGGGAGCAGTACTTC CASSVDGSGGEQYF
TRBD2 TRBJ2-3 TRBV5-1 NA TGCGCCAGCAGCCCCGGGGGGGGGAGCACAGATACGCAGTATTTT CASSPGGGSTDTQYF
NA TRBJ1-2 TRBV6-1 few TGTGCCAGCAGTGAAATTGGTGGCCGTAACTATGGCTACACCTTC CASSEIGGRNYGYTF
NA TRBJ2-4 TRBV9 NA TGTGCCAGCAGCATCGGCGAGGGAGTCTCGCTAGCCAAAAACATTCAGTACTTC CASSIGEGVSLAKNIQYF
TRBD1 TRBJ2-1 TRBV27 NA TGTGCCAGCAGGGTGACAGGGGTGGAGGAGCAGTTCTTC CASRVTGVEEQFF
NA TRBJ1-2 TRBV2 once TGTGCCAGCAGTGAAGGACAGTTGTATGGCTACACCTTC CASSEGQLYGYTF
NA TRBJ1-1 TRBV5-1 NA TGCGCCAGCAGCTTGGCCCCGGGGAGCACTGAAGCTTTCTTT CASSLAPGSTEAFF
TRBD1 TRBJ2-2 TRBV4-1 few TGCGCCAGCAGAATCGGACAGGGTAGGAACGGGGAGCTGTTTTTT CASRIGQGRNGELFF
TRBD1 TRBJ2-7 TRBV7-2 once TGTGCCAGCAGCTCCTCCGGGACAGGGTTTGCGTACGAGCAGTACTTC CASSSSGTGFAYEQYF
TRBD1 TRBJ1-5 TRBV6-5 few TGTGCCAGCAGTCCGGACAGGGGTGGCAATCAGCCCCAGCATTTT CASSPDRGGNQPQHF
TRBD1 TRBJ2-3 TRBV4-1 NA TGCGCCAGCAGCCAAGGGACAGGGGGTACAGATACGCAGTATTTT CASSQGTGGTDTQYF
NA TRBJ1-1 TRBV11-3 once TGTGCCAGCAGCTTAGAAGGGGGAAACACTGAAGCTTTCTTT CASSLEGGNTEAFF
NA TRBJ1-2 TRBV2 once TGTGCCAGCAGTCGAGCCCTACAGGGCGCCTATGGCTACACCTTC CASSRALQGAYGYTF
NA TRBJ2-2 TRBV6-5 NA TGTGCCAGCAGCCATAGCCCCGGGGAGCTGTTTTTT CASSHSPGELFF